The present entry profiles one T cell receptor (beta chain) with its context. This sample is drawn from a study of blood T cell repertoires in COVID-19. Study background: The study drew acute and convalescent COVID-19 samples from the United States, Italy and Spain. The cDNA or gDNA used as material had been derived from T cells, B-cell-depleted T cells, or PBMCs.

Enrollment of patients from Seattle took place during active infection, with longitudinal follow-up. As processed by the authors: Amplification with reference gene primers provided the estimates of nucleated cell counts. The table came from immunoSEQ multiplex PCR; TCRdb's copy has only in-frame clones and leaves some out. That table is the source of V, J and clone size, and D and trimming were worked out from the DNA. The profile shows about 150,000 clones, approximately 81% of them singletons. What was sequenced was peripheral blood. The receptor was isolated from a woman aged 60-75 years with COVID-19, enrolled during active disease.

CDR3 region: CASSLGRGREKLFF. CDR3 nucleotides: TGTGCCAGCAGCTTAGGCAGGGGGCGGGAAAAACTGTTTTTT. The gene calls are TRBV11-2 and TRBJ1-4; TRBD1 agrees at 8 bases. V lost 1 base, J lost 8 bases, and 3 bases stayed unmatched. This CDR3 comprises 14 residues. Per the germline V gene, CDR1 is SGHAT and CDR2 is FQNNGV.